A selection of T cell receptor beta chains follows, all from one sample in a study of CD8+CD57+ T cells in acquired aplastic anemia. TCRdb reanalysed the reads using MiXCR and keeps one entry per CDR3 protein. The data hold 250,000 or so distinct CDR3 sequences, with around half observed a single time. The sample consisted of sorted CD4+, CD8+, or CD8+CD57+ T cells (not recorded which) from PBMCs. The receptors stem from a human donor with aplastic anemia. Both conserved end residues are part of each CDR3. Each record gives: J gene, clone size, V gene, D gene, CDR3 DNA, CDR3 protein. The D gene is left open where the match is weak. Clone size, where shown, is once, few, many, or a class for clones that have expanded.

TRBJ1-2,-,TRBV10-3,TRBD1,TGTGCCATCAGTGCCAGGGGGGATGGCTACACCTTC,CAISARGDGYTF
TRBJ2-1,many,TRBV20-1,-,TGCAGTGCTAGTCCCTTTTATTCCCGTGCCTACAATGAGCAGTTCTTC,CSASPFYSRAYNEQFF
TRBJ2-1,many,TRBV20-1,-,TGCAGTGCTCGGGAGAATGAGCAGTTCTTC,CSARENEQFF
TRBJ2-3,-,TRBV10-1,-,TGCGCCAGCAGTGATCGACAAACAGATACGCAGTATTTT,CASSDRQTDTQYF
TRBJ2-5,-,TRBV10-1,TRBD1,TGCGCCAGCAGTGAGTCCGGGGACAGCGGTAGGATGACGGAGACCCAGTACTTC,CASSESGDSGRMTETQYF
TRBJ1-4,-,TRBV2,-,TGTGCCAGCAGCGGAAAGGGAACTAATGAAAAACTGTTTTTT,CASSGKGTNEKLFF
TRBJ1-1,-,TRBV12-5,-,TGTGCTAGTGCCCTGGACCCTTCTGACACTGAAGCTTTCTTT,CASALDPSDTEAFF
TRBJ2-5,-,TRBV7-2,-,TGTGCCAGCAGCAAAACCCGCGGACGGTTACAAGAGACCCAGTACTTC,CASSKTRGRLQETQYF
TRBJ1-5,many,TRBV24-1,-,TGTGCCACCAGTGATTTAGGGGTTAATCAGCCCCAGCATTTT,CATSDLGVNQPQHF
TRBJ2-7,-,TRBV15,-,TGTGCCACCAGCAGAGAACCAGGGTCAGCTTACGAGCAGTACTTC,CATSREPGSAYEQYF
TRBJ1-4,-,TRBV5-1,-,TGCGCCAGCAGGGCGGGGGGCGCCGGGGCAACTAATGAAAAACTGTTTTTT,CASRAGGAGATNEKLFF
TRBJ1-5,-,TRBV7-2,-,TGTGCCAGCAGCTTCCGCCGGGATCAGCCCCAGCATTTT,CASSFRRDQPQHF
TRBJ2-3,-,TRBV7-4,TRBD2,TGTGCCAGCAGTTACCAGGCTAGCGGTTTTAATACGCAGTATTTT,CASSYQASGFNTQYF
TRBJ1-2,-,TRBV6-5,TRBD1,TGTGCCAGCAGTTCCCTGACAGGGGGCTATGGCTACACCTTC,CASSSLTGGYGYTF
TRBJ2-5,-,TRBV5-1,TRBD1,TGCGCCAGCAGCTGGGGACAGGGGGCTACTCAAGAGACCCAGTACTTC,CASSWGQGATQETQYF
TRBJ2-7,many,TRBV20-1,-,TGCAGTGCTAGAGGAGGGGAACTGGTGTACGAGCAGTACTTC,CSARGGELVYEQYF
TRBJ2-7,many,TRBV7-6,-,TGTGCCAGCAGCGAAGAGAGGGCCCCCTACGAGCAGTACTTC,CASSEERAPYEQYF
TRBJ1-1,-,TRBV7-8,-,TGCGCCAGCAGAAGGGAGAACACTGAAGCTTTCTTT,CASRRENTEAFF
TRBJ2-7,-,TRBV12-3/TRBV12-4,TRBD1,TGTGCCAGCAGTTTATTGGTGACAGGGGCGGTTCCGTACTTC,CASSLLVTGAVPYF
TRBJ1-3,-,TRBV7-2,-,TGTGCCAGCAGTTTTCACCGGGGATTATGTGGAAACACCATATATTTT,CASSFHRGLCGNTIYF
TRBJ2-7,many,TRBV7-2,-,TGTGCCAGCAGCTTAAACAGGAACTACGAGCAGTACTTC,CASSLNRNYEQYF
TRBJ2-5,-,TRBV4-1,-,TGCGCCAGCAGCCACCAATTCCACGAGACCCAGTACTTC,CASSHQFHETQYF
TRBJ1-3,-,TRBV10-3,-,TGTGCCATCAGTGGTGCGGAGAGCTCTGGAAACACCATATATTTT,CAISGAESSGNTIYF
TRBJ2-1,many,TRBV10-3,-,TGTGCCACCGTCACAACAGGGAGGAATGAGCAGTTCTTC,CATVTTGRNEQFF
TRBJ1-3,few,TRBV3-1,-,TGTGCCAGCAGCCAAGATGTCGGCTCTGGAAACACCATATATTTT,CASSQDVGSGNTIYF
TRBJ1-5,few,TRBV6-4,TRBD1,TGTGCCAGCAGTACCACCCCAGGGACAGGGTTTCAGCCCCAGCATTTT,CASSTTPGTGFQPQHF
TRBJ1-2,many,TRBV20-1,-,TGCAGTGCTAGAGGAGCGGACAACGCTAACTATGGCTACACCTTC,CSARGADNANYGYTF
TRBJ2-3,many,TRBV10-3,TRBD2,TGTGCCATCATGGCGGGGGGCACAGATACGCAGTATTTT,CAIMAGGTDTQYF
TRBJ2-3,-,TRBV15,TRBD1,TGTGCCACCAGCAGAGACGGACAGGACACAGATACGCAGTATTTT,CATSRDGQDTDTQYF
TRBJ2-7,many,TRBV7-2,-,TGTGCCAGCAGCTTAGGGGGTAACTCCTACGAGCAGTACTTC,CASSLGGNSYEQYF
TRBJ2-7,-,TRBV20-1,TRBD1,TGCAGTGCTAGACCCACCGGGACAGGAGCCTACGAGCAGTACTTC,CSARPTGTGAYEQYF
TRBJ2-7,many,TRBV7-9,TRBD2,TGTGCCAGCAGCTCCGTCACTAGCGGCTACGAGCAGTACTTC,CASSSVTSGYEQYF
TRBJ2-7,many,TRBV12-3/TRBV12-4,-,TGTGCCAGCAGTTTAGCGGTGGGGCACGAGCAGTACTTC,CASSLAVGHEQYF
TRBJ2-7,-,TRBV30,-,TGTGCCTGGAGCGGCAGGGGGGTTTCCTACGAGCAGTACTTC,CAWSGRGVSYEQYF
TRBJ1-6,-,TRBV13,-,TGTGCCAGCAGCTACGGCCGGGGCGATTATAATTCACCCCTCCACTTT,CASSYGRGDYNSPLHF
TRBJ2-5,few,TRBV20-1,TRBD2,TGCAGTGCTAGAGACCTGGCGACAGGGACTAGCGTAGGGCCTCAAGAGACCCAGTACTTC,CSARDLATGTSVGPQETQYF
TRBJ2-2,-,TRBV19,TRBD1,TGTGCCAGTAGTACACTCAGGGGGAGAAACACCGGGGAGCTGTTTTTT,CASSTLRGRNTGELFF
TRBJ1-6,many,TRBV12-3/TRBV12-4,-,TGTGCCAGCAGTCCGGGACCTGGATGGAATTCACCCCTCCACTTT,CASSPGPGWNSPLHF
TRBJ2-7,many,TRBV7-9,TRBD2,TGTGCCAGCAGCTCCCCGGTCGCGGGACTAGCTGCCTACGAGCAGTACTTC,CASSSPVAGLAAYEQYF
TRBJ2-5,-,TRBV24-1,TRBD1,TGTGCCACCAGTCCCGCCGGGACAGAAGAGACCCAGTACTTC,CATSPAGTEETQYF
TRBJ1-5,many,TRBV24-1,-,TGTGCCACCAGTGATTTCGGCAATCAGCCCCAGCATTTT,CATSDFGNQPQHF
TRBJ2-7,-,TRBV28,TRBD2,TGTGCCAGCAGTTCAACCCCAATAGGTTTCCTAGCGGGAATCTACGAGCAGTACTTC,CASSSTPIGFLAGIYEQYF
TRBJ2-7,once,TRBV29-1,-,TGCAGCGGCTGGAGGGGGAGCACCGGGCCTGTTGACTGCTGGCAGTACTTC,CSGWRGSTGPVDCWQYF
TRBJ1-5,few,TRBV10-3,-,TGTGCCATCAGTGAGTCGGGGGGATATAGCAATCAGCCCCAGCATTTT,CAISESGGYSNQPQHF
TRBJ2-7,-,TRBV20-1,-,TGCAGTGCTAGAGATCTAAAGGGCTACGAGCAGTACTTC,CSARDLKGYEQYF
TRBJ2-2,-,TRBV19,-,TGTGCCAGTAGCATCAACACCGGGGAGCTGTTTTTT,CASSINTGELFF